What follows describes a single TCR beta chain. This specimen belongs to a study of blood T cell repertoires in COVID-19. The CDR3 extends over 17 amino acids. J lost 6 bases, V lost 4 bases, and 12 bases had no gene match. Germline-derived CDR1 and CDR2 are LGHDT and YNNKEL (reference sequence). This table comes from immunoSEQ multiplex PCR, and its TCRdb copy is limited to in-frame clones, with some not included. The sample lists about 360,000 clones, 65% to 90% occurring once. This chain joins TRBV3-1 (or the pseudogene TRBV3-2) and TRBJ2-2; 9 bases map to TRBD2. The clonotype comes from a woman aged 55-69 years with COVID-19, enrolled during active disease. The sequencing input was peripheral blood. CDR3 region: CASSPAILAGKSGELFF. The CDR3 bases are TGTGCCAGCAGCCCAGCTATCCTAGCGGGGAAATCCGGGGAGCTGTTTTTT.